Following are 18 T cell receptor beta chains from one sample sequenced in a study of blood T cell repertoires in COVID-19. Libraries were prepared by immunoSEQ multiplex PCR; TCRdb keeps only in-frame clonotypes and omits some of them. This table has approximately 220,000 clones, around nine tenths appearing once. Sequenced sample: PBMCs or T cells enriched from blood (not recorded which). The receptors originated from a woman under 40 with acute COVID-19.

V gene TRBV11-2 combines with J gene TRBJ1-3; 8 bases match TRBD1. The CDR3 runs 15 residues. Germline V gene data show CDR1 as SGHAT and CDR2 as FQNNGV. Trimming at V came to 5 bases and at J to 2 bases, leaving 5 bases not matched to a gene. The CDR3: CASSLQGDAGNTIYF. DNA for the CDR3: TGTGCCAGCAGCCTACAGGGGGATGCTGGAAACACCATATATTTT.

This chain connects TRBV5-4 to TRBJ2-2; 7 nucleotides match TRBD1. V was clipped by 0 bases and J by 6 bases; unmatched bases: 8. CDR3 length: 16 residues. Germline CDR1 is SGHNT and CDR2 is YYREEE (reference sequence). CDR3 nucleotides: TGTGCCAGCAGCTTGGTCGGACAGGACGTCGCCGGGGAGCTGTTTTTT. Amino acids: CASSLVGQDVAGELFF.

The chain couples TRBV6-2 or TRBV6-3 to TRBJ2-3; a possible D gene is TRBD2 (5 bases). CDR3 length equals 14 residues. The V gene lost 8 bases and the J gene lost 4 bases, with 16 bases spanning the gap. Germline V CDR1 and CDR2: MNHEY, SVGEGT. This CDR3 reads CASCPPPLADTQYF. In DNA form, the CDR3 reads TGTGCCAGCTGCCCCCCCCCACTAGCAGATACGCAGTATTTT.

J is TRBJ2-1 and V is TRBV25-1, with 14 bases lining up with TRBD2. Germline V gene sequence: CDR1 MGHDK, CDR2 SYGVNS. Trimming took 4 bases from V and 6 from J; bases not matched to a gene: 2. There are 15 residues in the CDR3. CDR3 residues: CASSGTSGGPNEQFF. DNA for the CDR3: TGTGCCAGCAGTGGGACTAGCGGGGGGCCCAATGAGCAGTTCTTC.

The chain combines TRBV11-2 with TRBJ2-7, with D tentatively TRBD2 (6 bases). This CDR3 spans 14 amino acids. V was clipped by 5 bases and J by 6 bases, with 17 bases between them. CDR1 SGHAT and CDR2 FQNNGV come from the germline V gene. The CDR3 protein is CASSPDGRRGEQYF. CDR3 nucleotides: TGTGCCAGCAGCCCCGACGGAAGGAGGGGCGAGCAGTACTTC.

The J gene is TRBJ2-1, the V gene TRBV7-2; 9 bases match TRBD2. Trimming at V came to 3 bases and at J to 9 bases, leaving 6 bases not matched to a gene. This CDR3 spans 14 amino acids. Germline values: CDR1 SGHTA, CDR2 FQGNSA. Here the CDR3 reads CASSFLAGVGEQFF. The CDR3 DNA sequence: TGTGCCAGCAGCTTTTTAGCGGGGGTGGGTGAGCAGTTCTTC.

The chain employs TRBV4-2 and TRBJ1-2; D gene uncertain. This CDR3 has 15 amino acids. Germline-derived CDR1 and CDR2 are LGHNA and YNFKEQ. The germline V and J ends were trimmed by 3 bases and 7 bases, with 18 bases remaining between them. The CDR3 nucleotides read TGTGCCAGCAGCCAGGAGGTGGGATCGCGAAGTGGCTACACCTTC. This codes for CASSQEVGSRSGYTF.

The rearrangement joins TRBV21-1 to TRBJ1-5. TRBV21-1 is annotated as a pseudogene. CDR3 length: 16 amino acids. The CDR3 sequence: CASSHFGGASNQPQHF. Written as DNA, the CDR3 is TGTGCCAGCAGTCACTTTGGAGGGGCTAGCAATCAGCCCCAGCATTTT.

V gene TRBV6-5 combines with J gene TRBJ1-3, with D perhaps matching TRBD1 (6 bases). There are 15 residues in the CDR3. V gave up 0 bases and J gave up 4 bases, with 10 bases separating them. Germline CDR1 reads MNHEY; CDR2 reads SVGAGI. CDR3: CASSYSSGVGNTIYF. The DNA of the CDR3 is TGTGCCAGCAGTTACTCATCAGGGGTCGGAAACACCATATATTTT.

The rearrangement links TRBV6-4 to TRBJ1-6; D unclear. With 2 bases removed from V and 7 bases from J, the gap between germline ends came to 12 bases. The CDR3 is 15 residues long. Germline CDR1 is MRHNA and CDR2 is SNTAGT. The DNA for the CDR3 is TGTGCCAGCAGTGACGGTGGCTTCGGGAATTCACCCCTCCACTTT. It specifies CASSDGGFGNSPLHF.

This chain joins TRBV21-1 and TRBJ1-5. TRBV21-1 is classified as a pseudogene. The CDR3 sequence is 16 residues long. DNA of the CDR3: TGTGCCAGCAGCAAGGAGGCGAGCTATAGCAATCAGCCCCAGCATTTT. As protein: CASSKEASYSNQPQHF.

This clone was seen once. The CDR3 loop is CASSLSPTGVAGYTF. In nucleotides, the CDR3 is TGTGCCAGCAGTTTATCCCCGACAGGAGTGGCTGGCTACACCTTC. The genes are TRBV27 and TRBJ1-2; maybe TRBD1 (6 bases). V was clipped by 0 bases and J by 7 bases, with 15 bases between them. This CDR3 contains 15 residues. Germline V lookup: CDR1 MNHEY, CDR2 SMNVEV (reference sequence).

This clone was observed once. The chain couples TRBV5-1 to TRBJ1-4; a possible D gene is TRBD1 (6 bases). The V end was cut by 4 bases, the J end by 2 bases, with 15 bases between. Germline V gene sequence: CDR1 SGHRS, CDR2 YFSETQ. The CDR3 loop spans 16 amino acids. The CDR3 loop is CASSQDTGYTNEKLFF. CDR3 nucleotides: TGCGCCAGCAGCCAAGACACAGGGTACACTAATGAAAAACTGTTTTTT.

V gene TRBV11-2 combines with J gene TRBJ1-6, with D possibly matching TRBD1 (6 bases). Germline V gene data show CDR1 as SGHAT and CDR2 as FQNNGV. Trimming took off 5 bases at V and 5 bases at J, with 22 bases between the two ends. This CDR3 spans 18 amino acids. Here the CDR3 reads CASSQRRTGTLNNSPLHF. The CDR3 DNA sequence: TGTGCCAGCAGCCAACGACGGACCGGGACACTAAATAATTCACCCCTCCACTTT.

The genes are TRBV5-6 and TRBJ2-7; D remains ambiguous. Germline assignment: CDR1 SGHDT and CDR2 YYEEEE. The CDR3 totals 15 residues. The germline V and J ends were trimmed by 2 bases and 3 bases, with 15 bases remaining between them. The chain's CDR3 is CASSFPYGSFYEQYF. Written as DNA, the CDR3 is TGTGCCAGCAGCTTCCCTTATGGCTCCTTCTACGAGCAGTACTTC.

CDR3 in amino acids: CATSRAIDRGNTEAFF. CDR3 sequence (DNA): TGTGCCACCAGCAGAGCTATAGACAGGGGGAACACTGAAGCTTTCTTT. The V gene is TRBV15, the J gene TRBJ1-1, with TRBD1 matching over 8 bases. The junction had 5 bases not matched to a gene; V was cut back by 1 base and J by 1 base. The CDR3 length is 16 residues. Germline V gene lookup returns CDR1 LNHNV and CDR2 YYDKDF (reference sequence).

V usage is TRBV28 and J usage is TRBJ1-2, with TRBD1 matching 10 bases. The CDR3 extends over 15 amino acids. CDR1 and CDR2 (germline): MDHEN, SYDVKM. V trimming: 5 bases; J trimming: 7 bases; junction bases outside the gene matches: 10. CDR3 coding DNA: TGTGCCAGCAGTCCACCCGGGACAGGGGCCGGTGGCTACACCTTC. This gives the protein CASSPPGTGAGGYTF.

This clone has only one observation. This rearrangement joins TRBV11-3 to TRBJ2-7; TRBD1 is a possible D gene (6 bases). Germline CDR1 SGHNT, CDR2 YENEEA. V lost 4 bases to trimming and J lost 3 bases, with 16 bases between them. The CDR3 contains 15 residues. This chain's CDR3 is CASSSRPGADYEQYF. CDR3 bases: TGTGCCAGCAGCTCCCGTCCAGGGGCCGACTACGAGCAGTACTTC.